This TCR beta chain was obtained from a study of OX40 agonist ivuxolimab in advanced cancers. As for the study in general: An anti-OX40 (CD134) antibody with agonistic activity, ivuxolimab, was administered to patients. Patients treated during dose escalation were battling hepatocellular carcinoma, melanoma, renal cell or head and neck cancer.

As for this clone: What it binds is unknown.

The assay was immunoSEQ multiplex PCR, and TCRdb's table has in-frame clones only and misses some. In the table there are around 80,000 clones, approximately 89% of which are singletons. Study results and limitations: At 0.1 to 3.0 mg/kg and by week 6, CD4+ and CD8+ T cells in the blood had expanded clonally.

Unmatched junction bases numbered 13, after V lost 6 bases and J lost 8 bases. This CDR3 contains 14 residues. CDR1 is SQVTM, CDR2 ANQGSEA, per germline. The chain carries TRBV29-1 and TRBJ2-1; 7 positions agree with TRBD1. This clonotype was obtained from an adult with an advanced solid tumor such as melanoma, head and neck, liver or kidney cancer. Material: CD4+ or CD8+ T cells sorted from blood, obtained in a trial of the OX40 agonist ivuxolimab. Here the CDR3 DNA reads TGCAGCGTAGTTGGTAACAGGGGCCCAGATGAGCAGTTCTTC. Amino acid sequence: CSVVGNRGPDEQFF.